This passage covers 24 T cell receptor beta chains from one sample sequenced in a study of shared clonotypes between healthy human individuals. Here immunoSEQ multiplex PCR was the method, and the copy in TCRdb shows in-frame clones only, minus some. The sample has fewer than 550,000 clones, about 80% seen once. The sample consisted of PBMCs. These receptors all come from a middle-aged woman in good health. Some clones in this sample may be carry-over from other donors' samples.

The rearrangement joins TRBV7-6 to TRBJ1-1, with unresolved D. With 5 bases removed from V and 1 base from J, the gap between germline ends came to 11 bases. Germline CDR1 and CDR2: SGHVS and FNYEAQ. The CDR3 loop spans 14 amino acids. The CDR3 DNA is TGTGCCAGCAGCCGCTGGACGGAGAACACTGAAGCTTTCTTT. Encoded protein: CASSRWTENTEAFF. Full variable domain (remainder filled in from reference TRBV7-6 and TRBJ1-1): GAGVSQSPRYKVTKRGQDVALRCDPISGHVSLYWYRQALGQGPEFLTYFNYEAQQDKSGLPNDRFSAERPEGSISTLTIQRTEQRDSAMYRCASSRWTENTEAFFGQGTRLTVV.

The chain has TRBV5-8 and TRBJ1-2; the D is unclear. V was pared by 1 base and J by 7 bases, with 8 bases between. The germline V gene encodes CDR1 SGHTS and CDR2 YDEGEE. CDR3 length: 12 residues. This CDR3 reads CASSLRLVGYTF. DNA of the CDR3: TGTGCCAGCAGCTTGAGACTTGTTGGCTACACCTTC.

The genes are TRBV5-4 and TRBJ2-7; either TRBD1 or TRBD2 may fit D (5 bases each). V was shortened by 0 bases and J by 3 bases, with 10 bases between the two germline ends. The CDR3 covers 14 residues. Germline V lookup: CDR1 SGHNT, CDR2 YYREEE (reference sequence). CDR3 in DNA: TGTGCCAGCAGCTTGGGAGGGGTAATCTACGAGCAGTACTTC. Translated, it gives CASSLGGVIYEQYF. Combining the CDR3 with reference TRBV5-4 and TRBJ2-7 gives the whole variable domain ETGVTQSPTHLIKTRGQQVTLRCSSQSGHNTVSWYQQALGQGPQFIFQYYREEENGRGNFPPRFSGLQFPNYSSELNVNALELDDSALYLCASSLGGVIYEQYFGPGTRLTVT.

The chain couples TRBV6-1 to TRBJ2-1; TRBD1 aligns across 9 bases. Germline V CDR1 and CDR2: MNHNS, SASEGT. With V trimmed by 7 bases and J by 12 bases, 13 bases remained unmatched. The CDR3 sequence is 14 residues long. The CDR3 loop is CASKQRGTGWWQFF. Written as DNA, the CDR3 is TGTGCCAGCAAACAACGGGGGACAGGGTGGTGGCAGTTCTTC.

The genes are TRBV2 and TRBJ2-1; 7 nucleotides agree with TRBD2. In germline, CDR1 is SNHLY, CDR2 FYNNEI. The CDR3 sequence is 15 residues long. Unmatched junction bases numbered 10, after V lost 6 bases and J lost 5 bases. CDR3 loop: CASRGRLAENNEQFF. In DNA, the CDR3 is TGTGCCAGCAGAGGGCGTCTAGCGGAAAACAATGAGCAGTTCTTC.

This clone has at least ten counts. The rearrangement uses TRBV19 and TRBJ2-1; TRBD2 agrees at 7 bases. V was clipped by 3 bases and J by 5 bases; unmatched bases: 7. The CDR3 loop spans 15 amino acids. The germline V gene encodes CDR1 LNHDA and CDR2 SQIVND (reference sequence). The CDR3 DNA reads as TGTGCCAGTAGTATCAGTACTAGCGCCAACAATGAGCAGTTCTTC. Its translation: CASSISTSANNEQFF.

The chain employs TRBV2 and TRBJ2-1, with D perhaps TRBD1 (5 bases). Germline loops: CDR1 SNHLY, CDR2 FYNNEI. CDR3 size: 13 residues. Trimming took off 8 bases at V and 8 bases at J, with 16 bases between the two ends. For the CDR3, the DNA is TGTGCCAGCCAACTAACAGGAATCGATGAGCAGTTCTTC. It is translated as CASQLTGIDEQFF.

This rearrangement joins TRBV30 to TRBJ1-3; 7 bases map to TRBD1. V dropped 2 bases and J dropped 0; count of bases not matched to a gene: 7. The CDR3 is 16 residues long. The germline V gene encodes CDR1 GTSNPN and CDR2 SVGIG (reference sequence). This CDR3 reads CAWSLTGASSGNTIYF. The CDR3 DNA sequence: TGTGCCTGGAGTCTTACAGGGGCCAGCTCTGGAAACACCATATATTTT. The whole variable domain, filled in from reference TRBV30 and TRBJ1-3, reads SQTIHQWPATLVQPVGSPLSLECTVEGTSNPNLYWYRQAAGRGLQLLFYSVGIGQISSEVPQNLSASRPQDRQFILSSKKLLLSDSGFYLCAWSLTGASSGNTIYFGEGSWLTVV.

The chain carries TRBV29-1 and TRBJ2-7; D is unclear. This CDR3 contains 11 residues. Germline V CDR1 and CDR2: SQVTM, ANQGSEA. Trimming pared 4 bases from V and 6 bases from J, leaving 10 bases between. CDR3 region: CSVVSTLEQYF. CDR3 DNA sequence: TGCAGCGTTGTTAGTACCCTCGAGCAGTACTTC.

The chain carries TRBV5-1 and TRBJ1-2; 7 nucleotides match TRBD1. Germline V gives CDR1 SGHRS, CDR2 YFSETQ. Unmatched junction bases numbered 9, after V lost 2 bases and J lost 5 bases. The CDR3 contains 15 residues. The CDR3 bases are TGCGCCAGCAGCTTCGGACAGGCCGACATATATGGCTACACCTTC. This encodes CASSFGQADIYGYTF. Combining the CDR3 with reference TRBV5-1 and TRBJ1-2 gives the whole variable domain KAGVTQTPRYLIKTRGQQVTLSCSPISGHRSVSWYQQTPGQGLQFLFEYFSETQRNKGNFPGRFSGRQFSNSRSEMNVSTLELGDSALYLCASSFGQADIYGYTFGSGTRLTVV.

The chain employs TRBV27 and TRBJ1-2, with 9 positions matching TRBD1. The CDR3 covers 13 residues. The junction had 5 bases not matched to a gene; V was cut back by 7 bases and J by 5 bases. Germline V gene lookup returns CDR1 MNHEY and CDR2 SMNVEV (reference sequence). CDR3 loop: CASKTGGGYGYTF. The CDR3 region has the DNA TGTGCCAGCAAAACAGGGGGCGGATATGGCTACACCTTC.

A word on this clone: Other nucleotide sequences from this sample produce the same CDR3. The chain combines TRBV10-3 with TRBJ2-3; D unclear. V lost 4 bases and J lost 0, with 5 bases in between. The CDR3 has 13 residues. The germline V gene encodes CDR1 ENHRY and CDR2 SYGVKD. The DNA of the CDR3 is TGTGCCATCAGTGGAATTAGCACAGATACGCAGTATTTT. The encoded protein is CAISGISTDTQYF.

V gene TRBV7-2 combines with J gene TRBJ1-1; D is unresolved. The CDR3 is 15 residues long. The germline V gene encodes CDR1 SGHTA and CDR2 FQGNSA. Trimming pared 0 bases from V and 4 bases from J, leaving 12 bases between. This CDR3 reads CASSLAGGASTEAFF. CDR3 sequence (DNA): TGTGCCAGCAGCTTAGCTGGTGGAGCCTCCACTGAAGCTTTCTTT.

Written as DNA, the CDR3 is TGTGCCAGCGGGCCACTTAATTTGGGGCAAGAGACCCAGTACTTC. Protein product: CASGPLNLGQETQYF. The chain recombines TRBV28 with TRBJ2-5, with D unclear. The CDR3 covers 15 residues. Trimming cost V 8 bases and J 2 bases, with 18 bases left between them. CDR1 MDHEN and CDR2 SYDVKM come from the germline V gene.

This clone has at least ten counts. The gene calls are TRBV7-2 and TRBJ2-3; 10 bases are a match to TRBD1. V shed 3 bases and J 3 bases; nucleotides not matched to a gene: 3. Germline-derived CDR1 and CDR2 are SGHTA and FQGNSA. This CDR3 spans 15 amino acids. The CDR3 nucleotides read TGTGCCAGCAGCTTGGGACAGGGGTTTACAGATACGCAGTATTTT. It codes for CASSLGQGFTDTQYF.

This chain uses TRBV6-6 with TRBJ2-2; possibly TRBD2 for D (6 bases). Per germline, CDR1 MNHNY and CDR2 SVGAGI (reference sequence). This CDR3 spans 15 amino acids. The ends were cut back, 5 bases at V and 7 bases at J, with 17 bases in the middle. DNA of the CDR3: TGTGCCAGCAGTCACGGACGGGACTGGGTCGGGGAGCTGTTTTTT. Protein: CASSHGRDWVGELFF.

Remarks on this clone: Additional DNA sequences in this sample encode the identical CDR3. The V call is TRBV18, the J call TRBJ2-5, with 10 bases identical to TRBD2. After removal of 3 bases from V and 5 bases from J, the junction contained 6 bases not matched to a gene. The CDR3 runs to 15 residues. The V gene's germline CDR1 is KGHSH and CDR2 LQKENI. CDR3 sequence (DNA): TGTGCCAGCTCACCGCTAGCGGGAGAGGTTGAGACCCAGTACTTC. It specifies CASSPLAGEVETQYF. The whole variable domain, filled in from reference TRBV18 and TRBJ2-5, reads NAGVMQNPRHLVRRRGQEARLRCSPMKGHSHVYWYRQLPEEGLKFMVYLQKENIIDESGMPKERFSAEFPKEGPSILRIQQVVRGDSAAYFCASSPLAGEVETQYFGPGTRLLVL.

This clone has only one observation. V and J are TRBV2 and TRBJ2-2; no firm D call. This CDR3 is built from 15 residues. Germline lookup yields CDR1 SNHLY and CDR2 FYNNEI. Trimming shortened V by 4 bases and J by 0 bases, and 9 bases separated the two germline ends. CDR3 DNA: TGTGCCAGCAGTGTGGGCCACACGAACACCGGGGAGCTGTTTTTT. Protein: CASSVGHTNTGELFF.

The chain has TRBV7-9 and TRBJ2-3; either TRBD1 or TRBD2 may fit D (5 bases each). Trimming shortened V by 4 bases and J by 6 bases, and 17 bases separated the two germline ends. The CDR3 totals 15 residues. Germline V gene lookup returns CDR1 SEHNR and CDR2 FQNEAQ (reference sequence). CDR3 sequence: CASSWRTGAEDTQYF. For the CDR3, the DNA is TGTGCCAGCAGCTGGAGAACCGGGGCGGAGGATACGCAGTATTTT.

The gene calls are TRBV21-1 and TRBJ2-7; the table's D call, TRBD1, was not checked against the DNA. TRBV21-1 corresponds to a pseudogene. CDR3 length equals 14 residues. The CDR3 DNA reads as TGTGCCAGCATCAAGTCAGGCATATCGTACGAGCAGTACTTC. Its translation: CASIKSGISYEQYF.

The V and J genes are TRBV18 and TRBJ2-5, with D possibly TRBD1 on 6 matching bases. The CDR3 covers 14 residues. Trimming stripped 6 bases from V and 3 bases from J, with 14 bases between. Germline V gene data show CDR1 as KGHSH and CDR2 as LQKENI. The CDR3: CASSQNRVEETQYF. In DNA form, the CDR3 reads TGTGCCAGCTCCCAAAACAGGGTTGAAGAGACCCAGTACTTC.

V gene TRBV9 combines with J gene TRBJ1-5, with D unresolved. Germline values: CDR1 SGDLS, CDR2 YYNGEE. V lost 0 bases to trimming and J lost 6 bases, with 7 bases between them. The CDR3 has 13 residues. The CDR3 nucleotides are TGTGCCAGCAGCGTAGACAGCTTTCAGCCCCAGCATTTT. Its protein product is CASSVDSFQPQHF.

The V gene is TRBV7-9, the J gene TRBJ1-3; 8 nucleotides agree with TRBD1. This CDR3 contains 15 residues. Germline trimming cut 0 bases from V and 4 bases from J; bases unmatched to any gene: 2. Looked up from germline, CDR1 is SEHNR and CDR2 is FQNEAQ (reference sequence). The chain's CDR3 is CASSLAWTGGNTIYF. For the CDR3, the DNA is TGTGCCAGCAGCTTAGCGTGGACAGGGGGAAACACCATATATTTT.

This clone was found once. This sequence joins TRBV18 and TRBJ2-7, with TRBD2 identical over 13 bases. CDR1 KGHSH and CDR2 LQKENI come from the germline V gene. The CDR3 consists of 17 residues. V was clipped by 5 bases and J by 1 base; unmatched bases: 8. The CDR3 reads CASSLGTSGTISYEQYF. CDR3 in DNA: TGTGCCAGCTCATTAGGGACTAGCGGGACTATTTCCTACGAGCAGTACTTC.